The 29 T cell receptor beta chains below all came from one sample that was sequenced in a study of Tregs in tolerant kidney transplant recipients (dated by TCRdb to between 2019 and 2020). The time point label, as the study defines it: blood sample drawn before combined kidney and bone marrow transplant. The protocol used for the library was the immunoSEQ multiplex PCR assay. This is the immuneACCESS table as TCRdb keeps it, with only in-frame sequences that have V and J called. A part of the clones is gone; compared with another copy, unresolved V genes explain less than half, and the rest is unexplained. This sample comprises more than 60,000 clones, approximately 98% of them detected only once. Jointly, the top ten make up about 0.5% of the sample. Sequences were derived from CD4+ T cells from blood, sampled before the transplant. Source of these receptors: a human donor who received a combined kidney and bone marrow transplant.

This rearrangement joins TRBV6-5 to TRBJ1-4, with D tentatively TRBD1 (6 bases). Germline CDR1 is MNHEY and CDR2 is SVGAGI. V lost 1 base and J 12 bases, leaving 15 bases between the germline ends. The CDR3 is made up of 14 amino acids. CDR3 region: CASSYWARGAELFF. The CDR3 DNA reads TGTGCCAGCAGTTACTGGGCCAGGGGAGCCGAACTGTTTTTT.

The gene calls are TRBV30 and TRBJ2-1; perhaps TRBD2 as D (7 bases). Deletions cut 4 bases from V and 2 bases from J, with 12 bases between. The CDR3 has 14 residues. Germline assignment: CDR1 GTSNPN and CDR2 SVGIG (reference sequence). This chain's CDR3 is CAWMRGLTYNEQFF. The CDR3 DNA reads as TGTGCCTGGATGCGGGGGCTCACCTACAATGAGCAGTTCTTC.

The chain recombines TRBV4-3 with TRBJ1-3, with TRBD1 as a possible D gene (5 bases). The V gene lost 3 bases and the J gene lost 3 bases, with 15 bases spanning the gap. CDR1 and CDR2 from the germline V gene are LGHNA and YSLEER. This CDR3 contains 16 residues. The CDR3 coding sequence is TGCGCCAGCAGCCAGGTCTTAAACAGGTTTGGAAACACCATATATTTT. It is translated as CASSQVLNRFGNTIYF.

The chain joins TRBV5-1 to TRBJ1-5; TRBD1 aligns across 8 bases. After removal of 3 bases from V and 2 bases from J, the junction contained 1 base not matched to a gene. Germline assignment: CDR1 SGHRS and CDR2 YFSETQ. This CDR3 has 14 residues. In DNA, the CDR3 is TGCGCCAGCAGCTCGGACAGGGGCAATCAGCCCCAGCATTTT. Translating gives CASSSDRGNQPQHF.

The sample holds one count of this clone. The chain links TRBV5-1 to TRBJ2-7; weak D call: TRBD2 (7 bases). V was shortened by 4 bases and J by 5 bases, with 16 bases between the two germline ends. Germline V lookup: CDR1 SGHRS, CDR2 YFSETQ. The CDR3 sequence is 14 residues long. The CDR3 DNA reads as TGCGCCAGCAGCGTGCTGGGGGGGCTGGACGAGCAGTACTTC. Protein: CASSVLGGLDEQYF.

The chain uses TRBV7-2 and TRBJ1-5; TRBD1 aligns across 7 bases. CDR3 length: 15 amino acids. With V trimmed by 1 base and J by 4 bases, 4 bases remained unmatched. Per germline, CDR1 SGHTA and CDR2 FQGNSA. The CDR3 DNA follows: TGTGCCAGCAGCTTAGGTTACAGGGGTAATCAGCCCCAGCATTTT. It is translated as CASSLGYRGNQPQHF.

The chain uses TRBV7-9 and TRBJ2-3, with 10 bases fitting TRBD1. The CDR3 spans 16 residues. In germline, CDR1 is SEHNR, CDR2 FQNEAQ (reference sequence). V shed 1 base, J shed 3 bases, and the junction held 4 bases outside the gene matches. The CDR3 loop reads CASSLGTGGKTDTQYF. CDR3 coding DNA: TGTGCCAGCAGCTTAGGGACAGGGGGGAAAACAGATACGCAGTATTTT.

The V call is TRBV27, the J call TRBJ1-2; D ambiguous. Trimming took off 6 bases at V and 3 bases at J, with 11 bases between the two ends. Per germline, CDR1 MNHEY and CDR2 SMNVEV (reference sequence). The CDR3 consists of 13 residues. DNA of the CDR3: TGTGCCAGCAGAGCACAGACATACTATGGCTACACCTTC. Translation: CASRAQTYYGYTF.

The chain links TRBV18 to TRBJ1-2; no reliable D call. Germline CDR1 reads KGHSH; CDR2 reads LQKENI. The CDR3 extends over 14 amino acids. With 0 bases removed from V and 8 bases from J, the gap between germline ends came to 13 bases. The CDR3 protein is CASSPPGAPSGYTF. The CDR3 region has the DNA TGTGCCAGCTCACCACCGGGAGCACCCTCGGGCTACACCTTC.

About this clone itself: The junction departs from the called germline gene at one end, perhaps through a read error. The chain has TRBV11-2 and TRBJ2-4; D remains ambiguous. CDR1 is SGHAT and CDR2 is FQNNGV in the germline V gene. CDR3 length: 14 amino acids. The CDR3 here is CASSTDRAENIQYF. CDR3 in DNA: TGTGCCAGCAGCACTGATAGAGCCGAAAACATTCAGTACTTC.

The chain carries TRBV7-9 and TRBJ1-2; 7 bases agree with TRBD1. Germline V gives CDR1 SEHNR, CDR2 FQNEAQ (reference sequence). This CDR3 contains 14 residues. Trimming took 4 bases from V and 8 from J; bases not matched to a gene: 10. This chain's CDR3 is CASSSGTAAGGYTF. The CDR3 DNA reads as TGTGCCAGCAGCTCTGGGACAGCCGCAGGGGGCTACACCTTC.

This chain links TRBV7-6 with TRBJ2-2, with D possibly TRBD1 on 6 matching bases. This CDR3 is built from 16 residues. The V gene lost 5 bases and the J gene lost 1 base, with 14 bases spanning the gap. CDR1 is SGHVS and CDR2 is FNYEAQ in the germline V gene. The CDR3 DNA follows: TGTGCCAGCAGCCCGGGACATCTTATGAACACCGGGGAGCTGTTTTTT. Residues: CASSPGHLMNTGELFF. Based on the CDR3 plus reference TRBV7-6 and TRBJ2-2, the full variable domain is GAGVSQSPRYKVTKRGQDVALRCDPISGHVSLYWYRQALGQGPEFLTYFNYEAQQDKSGLPNDRFSAERPEGSISTLTIQRTEQRDSAMYRCASSPGHLMNTGELFFGEGSRLTVL.

The V call is TRBV6-6, the J call TRBJ1-5, with 9 bases matching TRBD1. J was trimmed by 0 bases and V by 4 bases; bases with no gene match: 1. Germline loops: CDR1 MNHNY, CDR2 SVGAGI (reference sequence). This CDR3 is built from 15 residues. CDR3 in amino acids: CASSWTGASNQPQHF. DNA of the CDR3: TGTGCCAGCAGTTGGACAGGGGCTAGCAATCAGCCCCAGCATTTT.

J is TRBJ2-1 and V is TRBV7-3, with TRBD2 matching over 7 bases. The CDR3 spans 16 residues. V shed 1 base, J shed 8 bases, and the junction held 11 bases outside the gene matches. The germline V gene encodes CDR1 SGHTA and CDR2 FQGTGA. CDR3: CASSLSGGSSVYEQFF. DNA for the CDR3: TGTGCCAGCAGCTTAAGCGGCGGGAGCTCAGTCTATGAGCAGTTCTTC.

This CDR3 is CAWIAAGSSYNEQFF. The CDR3 DNA is TGTGCCTGGATAGCGGCGGGATCCTCCTACAATGAGCAGTTCTTC. The chain links TRBV30 to TRBJ2-1, with TRBD2 as a possible D gene (6 bases). The V end was cut by 4 bases, the J end by 0 bases, with 13 bases between. The CDR3 runs 15 residues. Germline CDR1 and CDR2: GTSNPN and SVGIG (reference sequence).

The chain recombines TRBV5-1 with TRBJ2-6; 13 bases match TRBD2. V shed 1 base, J shed 3 bases, and the junction held 7 bases outside the gene matches. The CDR3 loop spans 19 amino acids. Germline assignment: CDR1 SGHRS and CDR2 YFSETQ. The DNA of the CDR3 is TGCGCCAGCAGCTTGCCCGGACTAGCGGGAGCTGGTGGGGCCAACGTCCTGACTTTC. This encodes CASSLPGLAGAGGANVLTF.

This chain joins TRBV30 and TRBJ2-5; 7 positions match TRBD2. The J segment lost 5 bases and the V segment lost 3 bases, leaving 0 bases of the junction unmatched. Germline CDR1 reads GTSNPN; CDR2 reads SVGIG (reference sequence). This CDR3 has 11 residues. The CDR3 bases are TGTGCCTGGAGGGGGGGGGAGACCCAGTACTTC. It codes for CAWRGGETQYF.

V and J are TRBV15 and TRBJ2-7; TRBD2 agrees at 7 bases. Germline V lookup: CDR1 LNHNV, CDR2 YYDKDF (reference sequence). CDR3 size: 14 residues. After removal of 4 bases from V and 5 bases from J, the junction contained 8 bases not matched to a gene. CDR3 amino acids: CATSIGLVRNEQYF. CDR3 nucleotides: TGTGCCACCAGCATCGGACTAGTTAGAAACGAGCAGTACTTC.

This clone appeared once. V is TRBV30 and J is TRBJ1-2; tentatively, D is TRBD1 (6 bases). V was shortened by 1 base and J by 1 base, with 10 bases between the two germline ends. The CDR3 covers 14 residues. CDR1 GTSNPN and CDR2 SVGIG come from the germline V gene (reference sequence). The CDR3 protein is CAWSADRLNYGYTF. The DNA of the CDR3 is TGTGCCTGGAGTGCGGACAGACTTAACTATGGCTACACCTTC.

V is TRBV15 and J is TRBJ1-1; D is perhaps TRBD1 (6 bases). CDR1 LNHNV and CDR2 YYDKDF come from the germline V gene (reference sequence). V lost 4 bases and J 4 bases, leaving 13 bases between the germline ends. The CDR3 extends over 14 amino acids. The CDR3 here is CATSKLQGTTEAFF. The CDR3 DNA sequence: TGTGCCACCAGCAAATTACAGGGTACCACTGAAGCTTTCTTT.

The chain carries TRBV18 and TRBJ2-5; possibly TRBD1 for D (6 bases). CDR3 length equals 14 residues. V shed 6 bases and J shed 5 bases, with 16 bases lying between them. Germline-derived CDR1 and CDR2 are KGHSH and LQKENI. CDR3 amino acids: CASSRDIRGETQYF. The CDR3 coding sequence is TGTGCCAGCTCCCGGGACATACGGGGTGAGACCCAGTACTTC.

The rearrangement links TRBV27 to TRBJ1-2; 12 bases agree with TRBD1. There are 14 residues in the CDR3. Germline loops: CDR1 MNHEY, CDR2 SMNVEV (reference sequence). Losses at the gene ends were 5 bases for V and 7 bases for J; bases not matched to a gene: 5. CDR3 in DNA: TGTGCCAGCAGTCAGGGACAGGGGGCGCGTGGCTACACCTTC. Protein product: CASSQGQGARGYTF.

The CDR3, as DNA: TGTGCCAGCAGCGCCCCTAGCGACTGGGGTGCCAACACAGATACGCAGTATTTT. This translates into CASSAPSDWGANTDTQYF. V is TRBV5-4 and J is TRBJ2-3, with D maybe TRBD2 (6 bases). The germline gives CDR1 SGHNT, CDR2 YYREEE (reference sequence). The V and J ends lost 4 bases and 2 bases respectively, with 23 bases between them. This CDR3 is 18 amino acids long.

J is TRBJ1-2 and V is TRBV15; 7 nucleotides line up with TRBD1. This CDR3 region has 16 residues. CDR1 LNHNV and CDR2 YYDKDF come from the germline V gene (reference sequence). The V gene end was trimmed by 0 bases and the J gene end by 6 bases; junction bases not matched to a gene: 10. CDR3 region: CATSREFVDRENGYTF. CDR3 coding DNA: TGTGCCACCAGCAGAGAGTTCGTCGACAGGGAGAATGGCTACACCTTC.

This chain connects TRBV14 to TRBJ2-2; 9 nucleotides align to TRBD1. This CDR3 is built from 17 residues. CDR1 is SGHDN, CDR2 FVKESK, per germline. Trimming cost V 4 bases and J 4 bases; bases outside gene matches: 10. The chain's CDR3 is CASSLRPGQGFTGELFF. The CDR3 coding sequence is TGTGCCAGCAGCCTCCGACCGGGACAGGGTTTCACCGGGGAGCTGTTTTTT.

The chain links TRBV7-6 to TRBJ2-5, with a tentative D call TRBD2 (6 bases). This CDR3 spans 14 amino acids. In germline, CDR1 is SGHVS, CDR2 FNYEAQ. The ends were cut back, 2 bases at V and 4 bases at J, with 11 bases in the middle. The CDR3: CASSLRTSIETQYF. DNA for the CDR3: TGTGCCAGCAGCTTACGAACTAGCATAGAGACCCAGTACTTC.

The V and J genes are TRBV7-3 and TRBJ2-7, with D maybe TRBD2 (6 bases). From germline, CDR1 is SGHTA and CDR2 FQGTGA. V was pared by 5 bases and J by 3 bases, with 17 bases between. The CDR3 runs 15 residues. In nucleotides, the CDR3 is TGTGCCAGCAGCCTCCAGGCGGGGCTAAGCTACGAGCAGTACTTC. This translates into CASSLQAGLSYEQYF.

The chain has TRBV5-1 and TRBJ2-2; 14 bases fit TRBD2. The trim removed 4 bases at V and 5 bases at J, leaving 4 bases unmatched. The CDR3 runs 16 residues. Germline assignment: CDR1 SGHRS and CDR2 YFSETQ. The CDR3 coding sequence is TGCGCCAGCAGCCAAAGACTAGCGGGAGGGACCGGGGAGCTGTTTTTT. Amino acids: CASSQRLAGGTGELFF.

The rearrangement joins TRBV7-3 to TRBJ2-5, with 8 bases that match TRBD2. Germline lookup yields CDR1 SGHTA and CDR2 FQGTGA. The CDR3 extends over 15 amino acids. Unmatched junction bases numbered 3, after V lost 1 base and J lost 2 bases. CDR3 residues: CASSLIAGLQETQYF. CDR3 coding DNA: TGTGCCAGCAGCTTAATAGCGGGGCTTCAAGAGACCCAGTACTTC.